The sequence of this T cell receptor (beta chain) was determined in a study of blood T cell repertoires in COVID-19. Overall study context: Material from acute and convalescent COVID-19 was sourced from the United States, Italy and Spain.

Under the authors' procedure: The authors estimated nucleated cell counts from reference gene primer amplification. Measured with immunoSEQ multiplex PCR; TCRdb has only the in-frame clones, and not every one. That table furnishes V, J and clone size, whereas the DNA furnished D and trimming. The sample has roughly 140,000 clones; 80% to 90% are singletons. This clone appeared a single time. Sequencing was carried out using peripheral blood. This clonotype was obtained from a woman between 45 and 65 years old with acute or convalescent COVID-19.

In nucleotides, the CDR3 is TGTGCCAGCAGCCCTCCGGGACTCAAATACGAGCAGTACTTC. Protein sequence: CASSPPGLKYEQYF. V and J are TRBV14 and TRBJ2-7; possible D gene TRBD2, 6 bases. Trimming pared 4 bases from V and 4 bases from J, leaving 14 bases between. Per the germline V gene, CDR1 is SGHDN and CDR2 is FVKESK. This CDR3 has 14 residues.